The T cell receptor beta chain described here comes from a study of T cell changes during pregnancy in multiple sclerosis. Germline CDR1 SGHDT, CDR2 YYEEEE. V was pared by 1 base and J by 3 bases, with 2 bases between. The CDR3 is 13 residues long. TCRdb's copy holds only in-frame clones and misses some; the assay was immunoSEQ multiplex PCR. Among over 35,000 clones listed, about 90% were seen once. The sequencing here drew on CD4+ T cells from peripheral blood mononuclear cells, taken in the third trimester of pregnancy. The sequence was collected from a female donor in good health, enrolled as a control in a pregnancy study. V gene TRBV5-6 combines with J gene TRBJ2-6; no definite D call. The CDR3 nucleotides are TGTGCCAGCAGCTTGCGTGGGGCCAACGTCCTGACTTTC. Protein product: CASSLRGANVLTF.